The 12 T cell receptor beta chains given below trace back to one sample, sequenced in a study of human T cells and chemical hapten exposure. Each CDR3 protein gets one entry after TCRdb re-called the RACE reads with MiXCR. Here the sample spans roughly 38,000 distinct CDR3 sequences, more than 9% being singletons. Time point defined: patch test 3, about 24 weeks after DPC sensitization. Treatment denoted: therapeutic diphenylcyclopropenone sensitization with weekly scalp DPC. The starting material, unfractionated whole blood, was used for total RNA extraction. The starting material was whole blood, obtained in connection with sensitization to the hapten diphenylcyclopropenone (DPC). Receptors originate from a man aged 45-65 years with alopecia areata. Some clones in this sample may be carry-over from other donors' samples.

This clonotype is deemed medium-sized. V and J are TRBV18 and TRBJ2-7; D is possibly TRBD2 (6 bases). Germline CDR1 is KGHSH and CDR2 is LQKENI. The germline V and J ends were trimmed by 3 bases and 6 bases, with 9 bases remaining between them. The CDR3 runs to 12 residues. CDR3 bases: TGTGCCAGCTCACCCGGGGGTAGCGAGCAGTACTTC. Protein sequence: CASSPGGSEQYF.

In its sample, this clonotype was seen many times. This chain connects TRBV4-2 to TRBJ1-5; possible D gene TRBD1, 5 bases. This CDR3 is built from 15 residues. From germline, CDR1 is LGHNA and CDR2 YNFKEQ. The V and J ends lost 5 bases and 0 bases respectively, with 11 bases between them. The CDR3 region has the DNA TGTGCCAGCAGCGAGGGGTTGTATAGCAATCAGCCCCAGCATTTT. Protein product: CASSEGLYSNQPQHF.

This clonotype was observed a handful of times. The V gene is TRBV3-1, the J gene TRBJ2-7; 11 nucleotides align to TRBD1. Germline values: CDR1 LGHDT, CDR2 YNNKEL (reference sequence). CDR3 length: 14 amino acids. Trimming cost V 4 bases and J 4 bases; bases outside gene matches: 3. The CDR3 loop is CASSLGTGGYEQYF. The CDR3 DNA follows: TGTGCCAGCAGCCTCGGGACAGGGGGGTACGAGCAGTACTTC.

This clonotype was detected a few times. The V and J genes are TRBV28 and TRBJ2-1; tentatively, D is TRBD2 (6 bases). The CDR3 loop spans 15 amino acids. CDR1 and CDR2 from the germline V gene are MDHEN and SYDVKM. Trimming shortened V by 6 bases and J by 7 bases, and 19 bases separated the two germline ends. CDR3 protein: CASSPGLKTRNEQFF. CDR3 coding DNA: TGTGCCAGCAGCCCGGGACTCAAAACGAGGAATGAGCAGTTCTTC.

This clonotype showed up many times. The V gene is TRBV7-6, the J gene TRBJ2-1, with no clear D. Trimming left V 1 base short and J 0 bases short, with 13 bases between. The germline V gene has CDR1 SGHVS and CDR2 FNYEAQ. The CDR3 runs to 17 residues. The CDR3 here is CASSLDMALSSYNEQFF. The DNA for the CDR3 is TGTGCCAGCAGCTTAGATATGGCCCTTTCCTCCTACAATGAGCAGTTCTTC.

About this clonotype itself: This may be a read error, as it is one base from a much larger clone. This sequence joins TRBV20-1 and TRBJ2-1; D not certain. In germline, CDR1 is DFQATT, CDR2 SNEGSKA (reference sequence). Between the trimmed V and J ends, which lost 6 bases and 3 bases, there was a span of 9 bases. This CDR3 is 12 amino acids long. CDR3 sequence (DNA): TGCAGTGCGAAACGAGACTACAATGAGCAGTTCTTC. Protein: CSAKRDYNEQFF.

This clonotype appeared many times. The V call is TRBV28, the J call TRBJ2-7; 9 bases agree with TRBD1. The germline gives CDR1 MDHEN, CDR2 SYDVKM. The J segment lost 3 bases and the V segment lost 6 bases, leaving 6 bases of the junction unmatched. This CDR3 comprises 14 residues. The DNA for the CDR3 is TGTGCCAGCAGATCCGGGACAGGGTTCTACGAGCAGTACTTC. Translated: CASRSGTGFYEQYF.

This clonotype was counted at least ten times. The V and J genes are TRBV30 and TRBJ2-3, with 12 bases lining up with TRBD1. The V gene end was trimmed by 1 base and the J gene end by 6 bases; junction bases not matched to a gene: 5. This CDR3 has 15 amino acids. The germline CDR1 and CDR2 sequences are GTSNPN and SVGIG (reference sequence). The CDR3 here is CAWSAGTGGRDTQYF. The CDR3 coding sequence is TGTGCCTGGAGTGCCGGGACAGGGGGCCGCGATACGCAGTATTTT.

This clonotype appeared a few times. V and J are TRBV20-1 and TRBJ2-3; TRBD1 matches at 7 bases. CDR1 and CDR2 from the germline V gene are DFQATT and SNEGSKA (reference sequence). This CDR3 has 13 residues. Trimming at V came to 7 bases and at J to 0 bases, leaving 4 bases not matched to a gene. CDR3 sequence: CSGEGASTDTQYF. As DNA, the CDR3 is TGCAGTGGAGAGGGGGCCAGCACAGATACGCAGTATTTT.

This clonotype was detected only a few times. The genes are TRBV6-5 and TRBJ2-3; 7 bases align to TRBD2. This CDR3 is 15 amino acids long. Unmatched junction bases numbered 5, after V lost 0 bases and J lost 5 bases. Germline V lookup: CDR1 MNHEY, CDR2 SVGAGI. CDR3: CASSYSWEGGDTQYF. The CDR3, as DNA: TGTGCCAGCAGTTACTCGTGGGAGGGCGGAGATACGCAGTATTTT.

This clonotype was recorded a few times. The chain uses TRBV12-3 or TRBV12-4 and TRBJ1-1, with D unclear. V was clipped by 3 bases and J by 4 bases, with 12 bases between them. The CDR3 sequence is 14 residues long. The CDR3 DNA sequence: TGTGCCAGCAGTTTTGCCCACGAGGGCACTGAAGCTTTCTTT. It translates to CASSFAHEGTEAFF.

V and J are TRBV7-2 and TRBJ2-2; 8 bases fit TRBD2. Germline CDR1 and CDR2: SGHTA and FQGNSA. The CDR3 loop spans 16 amino acids. V lost 3 bases, J lost 4 bases, and 7 bases stayed unmatched. The CDR3: CASSFRGGPTTGELFF. DNA for the CDR3: TGTGCCAGCAGCTTTCGGGGGGGACCGACCACCGGGGAGCTGTTTTTT.